This TCR beta chain is from a study of CD8+ T cells in alopecia areata. Turning to the study itself: It was oral tofacitinib, at 5 to 10 mg twice daily, that treated patients received. Patients in the study were on tofacitinib for 6 to 18 months, then off it for 6 months.

Germline CDR1 SEHNR, CDR2 FQNEAQ (reference sequence). After removal of 5 bases from V and 4 bases from J, the junction contained 4 bases not matched to a gene. This CDR3 spans 14 amino acids. Notes on the study in general: Sharing of TCR sequences between patients (possibly for HLA-related reasons) was less clear than in mice. Higher clonality and more expanded CD8+ clones appeared in lesional than normal scalp.

RNA, once extracted, was reverse transcribed into cDNA for use as the sequencing template. The table came from immunoSEQ multiplex PCR; TCRdb's copy has only in-frame clones and leaves some out. The data hold over 15,000 clones, with around 66% observed a single time. Alopecia areata patients had lesional scalp punch biopsies and peripheral blood taken from them. A note on this clone: The antigen remains unidentified.

V gene TRBV7-9 combines with J gene TRBJ2-2; the match to TRBD2 covers 7 bases. This TCR came from a human donor with alopecia areata. The material was skin, obtained at week 0. The chain's CDR3 is CASSLWGGTGELFF. The CDR3 region has the DNA TGTGCCAGCAGCCTCTGGGGGGGCACCGGGGAGCTGTTTTTT.